This T cell receptor beta chain came from a study of control samples from healthy donors and cancer patients. The data were produced by immunoSEQ multiplex PCR, yet TCRdb's version contains in-frame clones alone and is incomplete. The sample records more than 35,000 clones, 90% to 95% being singletons. Per germline, CDR1 LNHNV and CDR2 YYDKDF (reference sequence). This CDR3 is built from 15 residues. Unmatched junction bases numbered 5, after V lost 3 bases and J lost 4 bases. This sequence originates from a man in his fifties or sixties in good health. Input material: blood. This chain links TRBV15 with TRBJ2-7; TRBD2 matches 11 bases. CDR3 region: CATSREGLAEYEQYF. The CDR3 nucleotides are TGTGCCACCAGCAGGGAGGGACTAGCGGAATACGAGCAGTACTTC.